This T cell receptor beta chain was recovered during a study of long-term antiretroviral therapy in people with HIV. The wider study: There is a gap of about a decade between the earliest samples and the later 2015 immediate-ART recommendation.

V was clipped by 7 bases and J by 4 bases, with 11 bases between them. Germline lookup yields CDR1 MNHNY and CDR2 SVGAGI (reference sequence). The CDR3 has 12 amino acids. Run at survey level, the immunoSEQ assay was version v3.0. For every sample, sequencing targeted roughly 35,000-50,000 T-cell genomes. Clones were read by immunoSEQ multiplex PCR, and TCRdb kept only the in-frame ones, dropping some. The profile covers more than 20,000 clones, with 81% appearing a single time and roughly 16% taken by the ten largest. This TCR was sampled from a woman aged 18-30 years with HIV. This sequence joins TRBV6-6 and TRBJ2-7; D is possibly TRBD1 (5 bases). The sample was unsorted PBMCs, taken at the start of antiretroviral therapy, before treatment. DNA for the CDR3: TGTGCCAGCAAAGGGGTCAGGTACGAGCAGTACTTC. It translates to CASKGVRYEQYF.